This TCR beta chain was captured by sequencing in a study of OX40 agonist ivuxolimab in advanced cancers. Study-level background: Given to patients was ivuxolimab, an agonistic anti-OX40 (CD134) antibody. Ivuxolimab doses were 0.01, 0.1, 0.3, 1.5, 3 or 10 mg/kg every 2 weeks.

Trimming at V came to 5 bases and at J to 0 bases, leaving 0 bases not matched to a gene. The CDR3 spans 13 residues. Germline lookup yields CDR1 MDHEN and CDR2 SYDVKM. Whole-study findings and limits: Researchers report that CD8+ T cells had, on average, more expanded clones than CD4+. Relatively little clonal expansion, among the lowest observed, appeared in partial responders at 0.1-3.0 mg/kg.

On this clone: Its cognate antigen is unknown.

Repertoires were generated with immunoSEQ multiplex PCR, while TCRdb's copy carries only in-frame clones and drops some. The data contain some 95,000 clones, 70% to 90% of them singletons. This specimen was CD4+ or CD8+ T cells sorted from blood, taken in a trial of the OX40 agonist ivuxolimab. The chain carries TRBV28 and TRBJ1-2; 7 positions match TRBD1. This sequence was found in an adult with an advanced solid tumor such as melanoma, head and neck, liver or kidney cancer. The CDR3 DNA sequence: TGTGCCAGCAGTGGGACAGCTAACTATGGCTACACCTTC. Its protein product is CASSGTANYGYTF.